One sample yielded the 27 T cell receptor beta chains listed below, sequenced in a study of control samples from healthy donors and cancer patients. Sequenced by immunoSEQ multiplex PCR; TCRdb stores in-frame clones only, minus some. The sample contains 250,000 to 300,000 clones, over 70% of which appear only once. Material for sequencing was PBMCs. These receptors were obtained from a woman aged 55-70 years with lung cancer.

The gene calls are TRBV19 and TRBJ2-2, with 7 nucleotides matching TRBD2. The CDR3 runs to 17 residues. J lost 0 bases, V lost 2 bases, and 6 bases had no gene match. Germline CDR1 LNHDA, CDR2 SQIVND (reference sequence). CDR3 bases: TGTGCCAGTAGTATACGGCCGGCGGGAGCGAACACCGGGGAGCTGTTTTTT. It translates to CASSIRPAGANTGELFF.

The rearrangement links TRBV7-9 to TRBJ1-1; 7 bases map to TRBD1. This CDR3 contains 15 residues. CDR1 is SEHNR, CDR2 FQNEAQ, per germline (reference sequence). J was trimmed by 2 bases and V by 1 base; bases with no gene match: 4. CDR3 nucleotides: TGTGCCAGCAGCTTAGAGGGGGCCATCAACACTGAAGCTTTCTTT. Translating gives CASSLEGAINTEAFF.

The chain has TRBV6-1 and TRBJ1-6; D call uncertain. The germline CDR1 and CDR2 sequences are MNHNS and SASEGT. The CDR3 is 15 residues long. Trimming removed 3 bases at V and 8 bases at J, with 14 bases between. This chain's CDR3 is CASSDEGGPHSPLHF. The DNA for the CDR3 is TGTGCCAGCAGTGATGAGGGTGGCCCCCATTCACCCCTCCACTTT.

The chain is built from TRBV27 and TRBJ1-1, with a tentative D call TRBD1 (5 bases). V gave up 4 bases and J gave up 1 base, with 10 bases separating them. Germline values: CDR1 MNHEY, CDR2 SMNVEV (reference sequence). The length of the CDR3 is 14 residues. The CDR3 DNA reads as TGTGCCAGCAGTTGGGGGGTTCGGAACACTGAAGCTTTCTTT. Amino acids: CASSWGVRNTEAFF.

The chain uses TRBV5-4 and TRBJ1-6; maybe TRBD1 (5 bases). V was pared by 4 bases and J by 14 bases, with 19 bases between. Per germline, CDR1 SGHNT and CDR2 YYREEE (reference sequence). The CDR3 runs to 14 residues. Here the CDR3 reads CASSTKGLVSTLHF. For the CDR3, the DNA is TGTGCCAGCAGCACAAAGGGGTTGGTCTCCACCCTCCACTTT.

In this sample, this clone turned up a few times. This chain connects TRBV4-2 to TRBJ1-5; a weak D match, TRBD1 (6 bases). Trimming pared 4 bases from V and 0 bases from J, leaving 16 bases between. Germline values: CDR1 LGHNA, CDR2 YNFKEQ. This CDR3 region has 17 residues. CDR3 nucleotides: TGTGCCAGCAGCCGAGGGGAGGGGGACCTTAGCAATCAGCCCCAGCATTTT. Translation gives CASSRGEGDLSNQPQHF.

The CDR3, as DNA: TGTGCCAGCAGGGCTAGCGGTTACAATGAGCAGTTCTTC. Residues: CASRASGYNEQFF. This chain uses TRBV6-5 with TRBJ2-1; TRBD2 agrees at 7 bases. The CDR3 is 13 residues long. After removal of 6 bases from V and 4 bases from J, the junction contained 3 bases not matched to a gene. Germline CDR1 and CDR2: MNHEY and SVGAGI.

The table lists this clone with a few counts. The rearrangement joins TRBV27 to TRBJ2-2; D perhaps matches TRBD2 (6 bases). V shed 3 bases and J shed 5 bases, with 7 bases lying between them. Germline CDR1 and CDR2: MNHEY and SMNVEV (reference sequence). The CDR3 runs 13 residues. The CDR3 loop reads CASSLGRTGELFF. The CDR3 nucleotides are TGTGCCAGCAGTTTGGGGAGGACCGGGGAGCTGTTTTTT.

The count of this clone is one. The CDR3: CASSIWGYGYTF. The CDR3, as DNA: TGTGCCAGTAGTATCTGGGGCTATGGCTACACCTTC. V is TRBV19 and J is TRBJ1-2; D gene uncertain. The CDR3 length is 12 residues. CDR1 is LNHDA and CDR2 is SQIVND in the germline V gene (reference sequence). V lost 3 bases and J lost 4, with 6 bases in between.

This clone has just one count. The V and J genes are TRBV7-2 and TRBJ2-4; 7 nucleotides line up with TRBD1. Germline CDR1 reads SGHTA; CDR2 reads FQGNSA. V shed 5 bases and J 4 bases; nucleotides not matched to a gene: 5. The CDR3 contains 14 residues. The DNA for the CDR3 is TGTGCCAGCAGCCCGGGGACAGCAAAAAACATTCAGTACTTC. Protein sequence: CASSPGTAKNIQYF.

The genes are TRBV2 and TRBJ1-4; 10 positions agree with TRBD1. This CDR3 is 13 amino acids long. Germline V CDR1 and CDR2: SNHLY, FYNNEI. V dropped 8 bases and J dropped 7; count of bases not matched to a gene: 4. The CDR3 loop reads CASFRDRGEKLFF. The CDR3 DNA follows: TGTGCCAGCTTCCGGGACAGGGGTGAAAAACTGTTTTTT.

The chain couples TRBV5-1 to TRBJ2-3, with D possibly matching TRBD2 (7 bases). The CDR3 is made up of 14 amino acids. The V and J ends lost 3 bases and 4 bases respectively, with 12 bases between them. The germline gives CDR1 SGHRS, CDR2 YFSETQ. CDR3 DNA: TGCGCCAGCAGCTCAGTGGGGGGGCCAGATACGCAGTATTTT. Translated, it gives CASSSVGGPDTQYF. The complete variable domain, with remaining parts taken from reference TRBV5-1 and TRBJ2-3, reads KAGVTQTPRYLIKTRGQQVTLSCSPISGHRSVSWYQQTPGQGLQFLFEYFSETQRNKGNFPGRFSGRQFSNSRSEMNVSTLELGDSALYLCASSSVGGPDTQYFGPGTRLTVL.

The chain has TRBV24-1 and TRBJ2-6; 10 bases fit TRBD1. V lost 4 bases to trimming and J lost 0 bases; unmatched junction nucleotides: 11. In germline, CDR1 is KGHDR, CDR2 SFDVKD. CDR3 length equals 20 residues. CDR3: CATSESPGTGARSGANVLTF. CDR3 nucleotides: TGTGCCACCAGTGAATCTCCCGGGACAGGGGCACGCTCTGGGGCCAACGTCCTGACTTTC.

The chain recombines TRBV2 with TRBJ1-5; TRBD1 might be the D (5 bases). The CDR3 spans 14 residues. Trimming left V 7 bases short and J 2 bases short, with 12 bases between. Looked up from germline, CDR1 is SNHLY and CDR2 is FYNNEI. DNA for the CDR3: TGTGCCAGCACGGTGAGGGGAGGCAATCAGCCCCAGCATTTT. It is translated as CASTVRGGNQPQHF.

This chain connects TRBV20-1 to TRBJ1-2, with a possible D match to TRBD1 (6 bases). V lost 8 bases and J 7 bases, leaving 11 bases between the germline ends. Germline lookup yields CDR1 DFQATT and CDR2 SNEGSKA (reference sequence). The CDR3 length is 10 residues. The CDR3 DNA is TGCAGTCCAGGACAGAGTGGCTACACCTTC. Translated, it gives CSPGQSGYTF.

This chain joins TRBV7-9 and TRBJ2-2; 7 bases fit TRBD2. The length of the CDR3 is 18 residues. Germline V gene sequence: CDR1 SEHNR, CDR2 FQNEAQ (reference sequence). Losses at the gene ends were 3 bases for V and 0 bases for J; bases not matched to a gene: 10. The CDR3 nucleotides are TGTGCCAGCAGCTTTTCTCCGGGACTATCAGCGAACACCGGGGAGCTGTTTTTT. It translates to CASSFSPGLSANTGELFF.

CDR3 in amino acids: CASSRGLKQFF. CDR3 DNA sequence: TGTGCCAGCAGCCGAGGTCTTAAGCAGTTCTTC. The chain couples TRBV12-3 or TRBV12-4 to TRBJ2-1; D is unresolved. The length of the CDR3 is 11 residues. The germline V and J ends were trimmed by 6 bases and 11 bases, with 11 bases remaining between them.

This clone was seen more than once but under ten times. The chain combines TRBV6-2 or TRBV6-3 with TRBJ2-6, with 7 bases aligning to TRBD2. The CDR3 covers 18 residues. Germline V gene data show CDR1 as MNHEY and CDR2 as SVGEGT. Unmatched junction bases numbered 10, after V lost 5 bases and J lost 0 bases. CDR3 residues: CASSPSGLLSSGANVLTF. The CDR3 DNA is TGTGCCAGCAGTCCCTCGGGACTACTGAGCTCTGGGGCCAACGTCCTGACTTTC.

In its sample, this clone was seen a few times. The rearrangement uses TRBV15 and TRBJ2-1; either TRBD1 or TRBD2 may fit D (5 bases each). Per the germline V gene, CDR1 is LNHNV and CDR2 is YYDKDF (reference sequence). The CDR3 consists of 13 residues. Trimming shortened V by 1 base and J by 7 bases, and 8 bases separated the two germline ends. In nucleotides, the CDR3 is TGTGCCACCAGCAGAGCGTGGGGGAATGAGCAGTTCTTC. As protein: CATSRAWGNEQFF.

The CDR3 sequence is CASSKELDLPSETQYF. CDR3 nucleotide sequence: TGTGCCAGCAGCAAAGAGCTCGATCTCCCCTCGGAGACCCAGTACTTC. This chain uses TRBV9 with TRBJ2-5, with no clear D. Trimming removed 4 bases from V and 5 bases from J, with 21 bases in between. Germline V gives CDR1 SGDLS, CDR2 YYNGEE. The CDR3 loop spans 16 amino acids.

The chain links TRBV5-1 to TRBJ1-4; no clear D gene. Trimming pared 4 bases from V and 1 base from J, leaving 8 bases between. The CDR3 has 14 amino acids. CDR1 is SGHRS, CDR2 YFSETQ, per germline. The CDR3 spells CASSIGGTNEKLFF. The CDR3 DNA reads TGCGCCAGCAGCATAGGTGGAACTAATGAAAAACTGTTTTTT.

The chain recombines TRBV12-3 or TRBV12-4 with TRBJ1-2; no firm D call. Trimming pared 10 bases from V and 8 bases from J, leaving 14 bases between. There are 11 residues in the CDR3. CDR3 protein: CATRLSRGYTF. DNA for the CDR3: TGTGCCACCAGGCTATCACGGGGCTACACCTTC.

The rearrangement joins TRBV4-1 to TRBJ2-1, with TRBD1 matching 9 bases. V was pared by 7 bases and J by 5 bases, with 6 bases of the junction left unmatched. This CDR3 has 14 residues. Germline V gives CDR1 MGHRA, CDR2 YSYEKL. The CDR3: CASTPGQGHNEQFF. CDR3 coding DNA: TGCGCCAGCACCCCGGGACAGGGCCACAATGAGCAGTTCTTC.

CDR3 DNA sequence: TGTGCCAGCAGCAATCAAGGGCTCAATGAGCAGTTCTTC. Protein: CASSNQGLNEQFF. V gene TRBV2 combines with J gene TRBJ2-1; no clear D. Trimming cost V 6 bases and J 6 bases, with 12 bases left between them. Germline V gene lookup returns CDR1 SNHLY and CDR2 FYNNEI. CDR3 length equals 13 residues.

The rearrangement links TRBV5-4 to TRBJ2-7, with unresolved D. V dropped 0 bases and J dropped 2 bases, with 3 bases sitting between them. Looked up from germline, CDR1 is SGHNT and CDR2 is YYREEE (reference sequence). This CDR3 contains 12 residues. This chain's CDR3 is CASSLEAYEQYF. CDR3 in DNA: TGTGCCAGCAGCTTGGAGGCCTACGAGCAGTACTTC.

The rearrangement joins TRBV5-4 to TRBJ1-6, with 8 bases that match TRBD1. This CDR3 comprises 16 residues. Germline CDR1 and CDR2: SGHNT and YYREEE (reference sequence). Losses at the gene ends were 4 bases for V and 9 bases for J; bases not matched to a gene: 12. The CDR3, as DNA: TGTGCCAGCAGCCCTAACGGACAGGGTTCAAGTTCACCCCTCCACTTT. This gives the protein CASSPNGQGSSSPLHF.

This clone was counted a single time. The chain uses TRBV18 and TRBJ2-2, with D unclear. CDR1 is KGHSH, CDR2 LQKENI, per germline. The CDR3 length is 14 residues. Trimming removed 1 base at V and 1 base at J, with 4 bases between. CDR3 protein: CASSPQENTGELFF. The CDR3 nucleotides read TGTGCCAGCTCACCACAGGAGAACACCGGGGAGCTGTTTTTT.